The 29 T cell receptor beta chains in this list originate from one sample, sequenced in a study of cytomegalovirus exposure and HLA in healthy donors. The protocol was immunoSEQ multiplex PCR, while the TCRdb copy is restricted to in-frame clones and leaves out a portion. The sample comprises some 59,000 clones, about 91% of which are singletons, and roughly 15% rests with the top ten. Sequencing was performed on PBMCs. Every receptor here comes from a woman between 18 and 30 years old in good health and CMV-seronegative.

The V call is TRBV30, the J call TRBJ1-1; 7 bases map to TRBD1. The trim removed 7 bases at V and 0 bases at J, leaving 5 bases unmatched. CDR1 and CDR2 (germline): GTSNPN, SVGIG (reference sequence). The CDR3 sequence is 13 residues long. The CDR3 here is CAFTGQLNTEAFF. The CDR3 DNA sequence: TGTGCCTTCACGGGACAGCTGAACACTGAAGCTTTCTTT.

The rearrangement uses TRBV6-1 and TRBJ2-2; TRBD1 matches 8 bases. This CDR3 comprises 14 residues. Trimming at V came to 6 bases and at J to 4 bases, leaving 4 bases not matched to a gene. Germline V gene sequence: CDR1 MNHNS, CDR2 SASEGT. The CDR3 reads CASRMTGVTGELFF. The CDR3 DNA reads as TGTGCCAGCAGGATGACAGGGGTCACCGGGGAGCTGTTTTTT.

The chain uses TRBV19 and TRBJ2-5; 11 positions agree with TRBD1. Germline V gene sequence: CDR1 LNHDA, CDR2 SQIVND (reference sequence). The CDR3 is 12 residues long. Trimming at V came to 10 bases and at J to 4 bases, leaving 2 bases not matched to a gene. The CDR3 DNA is TGTGCCACCGGGACAGGGGGAGAGACCCAGTACTTC. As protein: CATGTGGETQYF.

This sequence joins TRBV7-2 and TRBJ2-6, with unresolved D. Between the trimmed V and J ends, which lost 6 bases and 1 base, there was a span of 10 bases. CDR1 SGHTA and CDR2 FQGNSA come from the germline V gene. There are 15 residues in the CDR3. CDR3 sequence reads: CASSPGRSGANVLTF. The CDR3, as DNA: TGTGCCAGCAGTCCTGGGCGTTCTGGGGCCAACGTCCTGACTTTC. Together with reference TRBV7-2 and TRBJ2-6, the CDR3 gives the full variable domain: GAGVSQSPSNKVTEKGKDVELRCDPISGHTALYWYRQSLGQGLEFLIYFQGNSAPDKSGLPSDRFSAERTGGSVSTLTIQRTQQEDSAVYLCASSPGRSGANVLTFGAGSRLTVL.

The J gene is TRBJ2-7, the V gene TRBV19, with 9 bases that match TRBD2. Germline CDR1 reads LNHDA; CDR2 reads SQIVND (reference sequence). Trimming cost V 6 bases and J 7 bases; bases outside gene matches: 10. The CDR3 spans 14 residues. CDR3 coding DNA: TGTGCCAGTAGGTCAACTAGCGGGCGGGAAGAGCAGTACTTC. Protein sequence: CASRSTSGREEQYF.

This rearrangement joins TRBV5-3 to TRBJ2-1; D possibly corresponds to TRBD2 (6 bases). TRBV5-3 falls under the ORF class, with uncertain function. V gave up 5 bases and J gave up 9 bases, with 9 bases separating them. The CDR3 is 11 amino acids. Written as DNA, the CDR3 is TGTGCCAGAAGTGGAGGGATTGAGCAGTTCTTC. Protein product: CARSGGIEQFF.

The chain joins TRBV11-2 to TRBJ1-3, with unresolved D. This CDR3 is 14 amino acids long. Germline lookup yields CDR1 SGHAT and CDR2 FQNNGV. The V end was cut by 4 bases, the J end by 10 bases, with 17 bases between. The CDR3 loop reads CASSSPPSSRTIYF. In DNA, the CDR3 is TGTGCCAGCAGCTCACCCCCGAGCTCTCGGACCATATATTTT. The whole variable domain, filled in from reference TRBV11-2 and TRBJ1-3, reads EAGVAQSPRYKIIEKRQSVAFWCNPISGHATLYWYQQILGQGPKLLIQFQNNGVVDDSQLPKDRFSAERLKGVDSTLKIQPAKLEDSAVYLCASSSPPSSRTIYFGEGSWLTVV.

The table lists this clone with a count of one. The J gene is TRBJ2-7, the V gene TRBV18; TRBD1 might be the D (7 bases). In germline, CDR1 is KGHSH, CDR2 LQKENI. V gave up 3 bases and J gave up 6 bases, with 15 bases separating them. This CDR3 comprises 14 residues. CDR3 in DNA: TGTGCCAGCTCACCGACCGGAGGGGGCGTCGAGCAGTACTTC. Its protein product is CASSPTGGGVEQYF.

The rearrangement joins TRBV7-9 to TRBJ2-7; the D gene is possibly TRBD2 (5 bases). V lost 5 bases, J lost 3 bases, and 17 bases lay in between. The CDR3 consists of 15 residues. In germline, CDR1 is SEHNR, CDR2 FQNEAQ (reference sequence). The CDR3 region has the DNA TGTGCCAGCAGCCCGGCGGGTGGGAGTCTCTACGAGCAGTACTTC. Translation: CASSPAGGSLYEQYF.

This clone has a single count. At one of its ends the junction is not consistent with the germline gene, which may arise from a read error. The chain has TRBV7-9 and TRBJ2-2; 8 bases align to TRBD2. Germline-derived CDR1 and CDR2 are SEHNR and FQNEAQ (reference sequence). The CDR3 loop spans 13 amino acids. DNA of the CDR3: TGTGTCAGCCCGGGGGGGCATCCCGGGGAGCTGTTTTTT. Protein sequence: CVSPGGHPGELFF.

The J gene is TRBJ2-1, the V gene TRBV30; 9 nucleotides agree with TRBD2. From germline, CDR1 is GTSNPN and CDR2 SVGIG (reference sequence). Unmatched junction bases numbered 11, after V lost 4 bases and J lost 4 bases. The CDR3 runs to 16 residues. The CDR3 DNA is TGTGCCTGGACCGGATGGGCGGGAGGGCCTTACAATGAGCAGTTCTTC. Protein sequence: CAWTGWAGGPYNEQFF.

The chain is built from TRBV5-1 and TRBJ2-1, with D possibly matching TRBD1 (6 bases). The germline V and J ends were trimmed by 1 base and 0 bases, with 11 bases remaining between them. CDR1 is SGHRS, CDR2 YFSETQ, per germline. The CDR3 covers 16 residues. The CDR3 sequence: CASSLTGSSSYNEQFF. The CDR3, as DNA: TGCGCCAGCAGCTTGACAGGGAGCAGCTCCTACAATGAGCAGTTCTTC.

The chain's CDR3 is CASSTLRAGRDTEAFF. CDR3 sequence (DNA): TGTGCCAGCAGCACCTTACGGGCGGGAAGGGACACTGAAGCTTTCTTT. The chain carries TRBV11-2 and TRBJ1-1, with D unresolved. Per germline, CDR1 SGHAT and CDR2 FQNNGV. Trimming removed 5 bases from V and 3 bases from J, with 19 bases in between. This CDR3 spans 16 amino acids.

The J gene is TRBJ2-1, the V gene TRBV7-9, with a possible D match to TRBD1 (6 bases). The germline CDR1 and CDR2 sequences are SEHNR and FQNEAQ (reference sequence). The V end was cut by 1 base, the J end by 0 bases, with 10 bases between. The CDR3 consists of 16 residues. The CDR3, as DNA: TGTGCCAGCAGCTTAGGGGGGCGAAGCTCCTACAATGAGCAGTTCTTC. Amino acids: CASSLGGRSSYNEQFF.

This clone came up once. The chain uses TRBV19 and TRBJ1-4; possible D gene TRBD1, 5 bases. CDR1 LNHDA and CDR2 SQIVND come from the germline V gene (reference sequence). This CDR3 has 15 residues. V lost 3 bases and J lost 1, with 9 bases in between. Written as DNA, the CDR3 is TGTGCCAGTAGTATTGGGGGGGGAACTAATGAAAAACTGTTTTTT. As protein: CASSIGGGTNEKLFF.

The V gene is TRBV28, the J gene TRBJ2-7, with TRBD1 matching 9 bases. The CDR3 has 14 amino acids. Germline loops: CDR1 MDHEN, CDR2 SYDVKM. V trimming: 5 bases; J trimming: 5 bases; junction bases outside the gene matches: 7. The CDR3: CASSGGQGINEQYF. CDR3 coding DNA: TGTGCCAGCAGTGGGGGACAGGGTATAAACGAGCAGTACTTC.

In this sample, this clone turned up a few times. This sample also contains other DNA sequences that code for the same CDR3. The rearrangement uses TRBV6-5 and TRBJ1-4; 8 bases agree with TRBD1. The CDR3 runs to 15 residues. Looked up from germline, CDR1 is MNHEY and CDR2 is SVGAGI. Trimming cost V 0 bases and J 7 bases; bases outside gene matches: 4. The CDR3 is CASSYSTGGGEKLFF. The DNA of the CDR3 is TGTGCCAGCAGTTACTCCACAGGGGGTGGTGAAAAACTGTTTTTT.

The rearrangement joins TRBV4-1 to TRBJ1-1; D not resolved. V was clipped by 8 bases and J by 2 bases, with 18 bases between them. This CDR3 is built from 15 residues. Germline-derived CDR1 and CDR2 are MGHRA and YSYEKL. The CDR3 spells CASSNPLKKNTEAFF. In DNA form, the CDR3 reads TGCGCCAGCTCGAACCCCCTAAAAAAAAACACTGAAGCTTTCTTT.

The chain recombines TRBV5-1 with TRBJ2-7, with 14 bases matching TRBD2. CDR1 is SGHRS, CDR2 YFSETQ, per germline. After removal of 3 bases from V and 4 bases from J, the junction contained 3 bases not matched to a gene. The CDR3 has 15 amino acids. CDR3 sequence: CASSSRLAGGYEQYF. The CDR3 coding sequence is TGCGCCAGCAGCTCCAGACTAGCGGGAGGGTACGAGCAGTACTTC.

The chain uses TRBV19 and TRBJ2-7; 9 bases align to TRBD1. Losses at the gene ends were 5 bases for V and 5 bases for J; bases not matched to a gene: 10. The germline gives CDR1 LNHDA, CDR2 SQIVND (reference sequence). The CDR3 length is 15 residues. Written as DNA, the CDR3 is TGTGCCAGTAGTGAGGGGACAGGGCAATCTAACGAGCAGTACTTC. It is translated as CASSEGTGQSNEQYF. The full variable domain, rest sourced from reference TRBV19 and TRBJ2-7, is DGGITQSPKYLFRKEGQNVTLSCEQNLNHDAMYWYRQDPGQGLRLIYYSQIVNDFQKGDIAEGYSVSREKKESFPLTVTSAQKNPTAFYLCASSEGTGQSNEQYFGPGTRLTVT.

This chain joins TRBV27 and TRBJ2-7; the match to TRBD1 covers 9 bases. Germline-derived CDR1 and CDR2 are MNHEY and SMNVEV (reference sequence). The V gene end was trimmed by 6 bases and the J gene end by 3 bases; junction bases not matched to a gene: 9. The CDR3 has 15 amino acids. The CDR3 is CASSLHGTGLYEQYF. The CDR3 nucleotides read TGTGCCAGCAGCCTGCACGGGACAGGGCTCTACGAGCAGTACTTC.

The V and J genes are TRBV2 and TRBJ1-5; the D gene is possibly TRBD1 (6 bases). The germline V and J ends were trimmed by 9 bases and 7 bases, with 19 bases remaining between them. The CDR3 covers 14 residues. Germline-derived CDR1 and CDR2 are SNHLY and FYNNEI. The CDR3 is CASGGAGERQPQHF. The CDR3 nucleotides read TGTGCCAGTGGGGGGGCGGGGGAAAGGCAGCCCCAGCATTTT.

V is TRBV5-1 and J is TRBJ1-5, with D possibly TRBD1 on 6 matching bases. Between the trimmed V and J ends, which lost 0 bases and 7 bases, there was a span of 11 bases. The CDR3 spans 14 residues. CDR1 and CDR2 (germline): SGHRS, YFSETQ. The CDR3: CASSLASGEQPQHF. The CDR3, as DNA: TGCGCCAGCAGCTTGGCCTCAGGGGAACAGCCCCAGCATTTT.

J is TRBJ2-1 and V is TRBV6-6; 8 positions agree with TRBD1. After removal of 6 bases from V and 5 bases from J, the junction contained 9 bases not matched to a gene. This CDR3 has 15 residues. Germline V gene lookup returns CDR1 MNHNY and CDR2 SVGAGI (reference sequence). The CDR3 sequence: CASRPGGSGNNEQFF. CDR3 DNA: TGTGCCAGCAGGCCAGGGGGCTCGGGAAACAATGAGCAGTTCTTC.

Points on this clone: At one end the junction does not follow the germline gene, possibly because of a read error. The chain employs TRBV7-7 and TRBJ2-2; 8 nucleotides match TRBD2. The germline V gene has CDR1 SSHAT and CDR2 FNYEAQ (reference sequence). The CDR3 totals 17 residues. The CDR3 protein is CASSLGASGTSHGELFF. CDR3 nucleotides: TGTGCTAGCAGCTTAGGAGCTTCCGGGACTAGTCACGGGGAGCTGTTTTTT.

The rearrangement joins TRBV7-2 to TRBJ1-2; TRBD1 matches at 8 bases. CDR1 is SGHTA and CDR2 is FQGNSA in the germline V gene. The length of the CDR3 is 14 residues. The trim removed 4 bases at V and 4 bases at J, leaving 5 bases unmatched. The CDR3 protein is CASSSPGQVYGYTF. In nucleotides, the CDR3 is TGTGCCAGCAGCTCCCCGGGACAGGTCTATGGCTACACCTTC.

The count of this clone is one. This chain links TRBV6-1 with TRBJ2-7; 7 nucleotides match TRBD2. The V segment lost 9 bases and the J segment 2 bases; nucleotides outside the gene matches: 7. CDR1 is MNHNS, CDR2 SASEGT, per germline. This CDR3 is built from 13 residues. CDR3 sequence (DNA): TGTGCCAGGGGGGGGGAGGGGACCTACGAGCAGTACTTC. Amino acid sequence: CARGGEGTYEQYF.

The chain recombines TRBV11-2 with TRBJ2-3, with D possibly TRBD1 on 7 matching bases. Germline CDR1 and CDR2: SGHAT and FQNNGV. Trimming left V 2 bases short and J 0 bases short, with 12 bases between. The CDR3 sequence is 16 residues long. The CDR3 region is CASSLWQGGSTDTQYF. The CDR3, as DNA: TGTGCCAGCAGCTTATGGCAGGGGGGTAGCACAGATACGCAGTATTTT.

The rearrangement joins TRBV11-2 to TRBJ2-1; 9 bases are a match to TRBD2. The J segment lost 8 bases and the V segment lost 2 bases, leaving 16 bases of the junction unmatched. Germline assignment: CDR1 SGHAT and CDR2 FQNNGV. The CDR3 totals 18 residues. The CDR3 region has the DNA TGTGCCAGCAGCTTATATTTGGCTAGCGGGGCCCCAGGGCATGAGCAGTTCTTC. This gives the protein CASSLYLASGAPGHEQFF.